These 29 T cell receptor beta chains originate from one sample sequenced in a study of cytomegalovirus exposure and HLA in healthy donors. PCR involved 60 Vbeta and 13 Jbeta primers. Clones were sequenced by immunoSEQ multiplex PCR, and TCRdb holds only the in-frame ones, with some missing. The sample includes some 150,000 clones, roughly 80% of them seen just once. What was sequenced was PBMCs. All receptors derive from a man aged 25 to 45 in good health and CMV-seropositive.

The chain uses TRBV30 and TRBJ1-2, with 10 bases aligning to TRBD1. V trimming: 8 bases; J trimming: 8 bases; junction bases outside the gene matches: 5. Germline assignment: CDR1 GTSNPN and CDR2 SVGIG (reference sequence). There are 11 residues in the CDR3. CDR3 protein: CAGQGVRGYTF. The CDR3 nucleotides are TGTGCCGGACAGGGGGTTAGGGGCTACACCTTC. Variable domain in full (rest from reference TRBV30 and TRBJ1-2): SQTIHQWPATLVQPVGSPLSLECTVEGTSNPNLYWYRQAAGRGLQLLFYSVGIGQISSEVPQNLSASRPQDRQFILSSKKLLLSDSGFYLCAGQGVRGYTFGSGTRLTVV.

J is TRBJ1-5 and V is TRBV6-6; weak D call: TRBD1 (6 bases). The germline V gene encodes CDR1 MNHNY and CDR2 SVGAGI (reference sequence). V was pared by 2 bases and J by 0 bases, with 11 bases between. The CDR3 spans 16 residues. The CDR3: CASSYNGGYSNQPQHF. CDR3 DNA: TGTGCCAGCAGTTACAATGGGGGCTATAGCAATCAGCCCCAGCATTTT.

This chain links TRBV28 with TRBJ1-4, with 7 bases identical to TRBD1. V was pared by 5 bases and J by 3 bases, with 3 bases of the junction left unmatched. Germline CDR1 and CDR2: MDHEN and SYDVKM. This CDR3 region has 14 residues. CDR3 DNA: TGTGCCAGCAGTCAACAGGGGTCTAATGAAAAACTGTTTTTT. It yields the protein CASSQQGSNEKLFF.

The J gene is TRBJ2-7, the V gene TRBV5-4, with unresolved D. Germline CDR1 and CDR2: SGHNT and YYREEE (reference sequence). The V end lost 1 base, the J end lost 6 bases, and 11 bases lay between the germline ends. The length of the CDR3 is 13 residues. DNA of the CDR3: TGTGCCAGCAGCTTGAATGGCTTAAGCGAGCAGTACTTC. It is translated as CASSLNGLSEQYF.

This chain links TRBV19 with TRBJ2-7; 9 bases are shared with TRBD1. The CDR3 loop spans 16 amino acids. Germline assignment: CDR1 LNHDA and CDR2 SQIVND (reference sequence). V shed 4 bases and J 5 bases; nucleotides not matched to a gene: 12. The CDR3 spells CASSNAIRDRDDEQYF. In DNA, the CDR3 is TGTGCCAGTAGTAATGCAATTCGGGACAGGGACGACGAGCAGTACTTC. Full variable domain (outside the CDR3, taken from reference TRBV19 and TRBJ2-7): DGGITQSPKYLFRKEGQNVTLSCEQNLNHDAMYWYRQDPGQGLRLIYYSQIVNDFQKGDIAEGYSVSREKKESFPLTVTSAQKNPTAFYLCASSNAIRDRDDEQYFGPGTRLTVT.

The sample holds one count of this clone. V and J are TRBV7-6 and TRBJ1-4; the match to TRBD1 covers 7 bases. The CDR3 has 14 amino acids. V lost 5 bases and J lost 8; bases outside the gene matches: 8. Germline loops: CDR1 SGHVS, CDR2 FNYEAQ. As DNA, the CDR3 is TGTGCCAGCAGCCTAGACAGGGTGGAGGAAAAACTGTTTTTT. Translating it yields CASSLDRVEEKLFF.

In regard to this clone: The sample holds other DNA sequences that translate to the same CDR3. CDR3 sequence reads: CASSWGATQYF. The CDR3 region has the DNA TGTGCCAGCAGCTGGGGAGCGACCCAGTACTTC. The chain carries TRBV5-6 and TRBJ2-5, with a possible D match to TRBD2 (5 bases). There are 11 residues in the CDR3. Germline V gene sequence: CDR1 SGHDT, CDR2 YYEEEE. V lost 3 bases, J lost 7 bases, and 7 bases lay in between.

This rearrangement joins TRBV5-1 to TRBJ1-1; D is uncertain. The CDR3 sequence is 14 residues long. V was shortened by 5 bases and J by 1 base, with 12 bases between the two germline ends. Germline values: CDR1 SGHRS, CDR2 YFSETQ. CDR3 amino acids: CASRLGSSNTEAFF. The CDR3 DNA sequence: TGCGCCAGCAGGCTCGGGTCTTCGAACACTGAAGCTTTCTTT.

The chain's CDR3 is CASSLEVGGEQYF. The CDR3 nucleotides are TGCGCCAGCAGCTTGGAAGTAGGGGGCGAGCAGTACTTC. This chain joins TRBV5-1 and TRBJ2-7; tentative D call: TRBD1 (6 bases). Germline CDR1 is SGHRS and CDR2 is YFSETQ. This CDR3 has 13 residues. Trimming shortened V by 0 bases and J by 6 bases, and 10 bases separated the two germline ends.

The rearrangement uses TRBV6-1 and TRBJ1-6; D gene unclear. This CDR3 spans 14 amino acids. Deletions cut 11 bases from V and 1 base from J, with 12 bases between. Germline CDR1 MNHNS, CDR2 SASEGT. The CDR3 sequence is CAQFPQSYNSPLHF. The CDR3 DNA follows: TGTGCCCAGTTTCCCCAGTCCTATAATTCACCCCTCCACTTT.

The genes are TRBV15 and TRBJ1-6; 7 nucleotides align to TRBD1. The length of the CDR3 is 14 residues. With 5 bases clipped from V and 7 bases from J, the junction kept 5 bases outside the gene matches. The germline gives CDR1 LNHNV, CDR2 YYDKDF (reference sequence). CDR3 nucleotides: TGTGCCACCAGCGTGGGACAGACGAATTCACCCCTCCACTTT. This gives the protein CATSVGQTNSPLHF.

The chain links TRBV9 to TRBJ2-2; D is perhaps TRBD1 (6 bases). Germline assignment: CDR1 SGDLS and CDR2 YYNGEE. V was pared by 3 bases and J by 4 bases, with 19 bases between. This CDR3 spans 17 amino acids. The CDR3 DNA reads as TGTGCCAGCAGCGCAAATACAGGGTGGGGAAGCACCGGGGAGCTGTTTTTT. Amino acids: CASSANTGWGSTGELFF.

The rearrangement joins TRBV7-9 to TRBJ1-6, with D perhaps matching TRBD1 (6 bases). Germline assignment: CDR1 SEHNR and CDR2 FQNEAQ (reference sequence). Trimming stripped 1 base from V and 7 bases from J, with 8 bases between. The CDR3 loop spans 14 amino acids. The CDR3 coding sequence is TGTGCCAGCAGCTTAGGTACAGGGAATTCACCCCTCCACTTT. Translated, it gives CASSLGTGNSPLHF.

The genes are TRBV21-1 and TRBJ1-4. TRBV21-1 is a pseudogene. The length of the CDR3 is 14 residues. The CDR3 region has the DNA TGTGCCAGCAGCAATCGGTCCCGGTCGGAAAAACTGTTTTTT. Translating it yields CASSNRSRSEKLFF.

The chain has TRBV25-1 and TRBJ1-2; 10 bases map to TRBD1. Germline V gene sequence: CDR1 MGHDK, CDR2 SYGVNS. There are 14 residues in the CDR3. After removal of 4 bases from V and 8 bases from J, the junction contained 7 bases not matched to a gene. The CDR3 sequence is CASSAPGTGAGYTF. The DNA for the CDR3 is TGTGCCAGCAGTGCGCCCGGGACAGGGGCCGGCTACACCTTC.

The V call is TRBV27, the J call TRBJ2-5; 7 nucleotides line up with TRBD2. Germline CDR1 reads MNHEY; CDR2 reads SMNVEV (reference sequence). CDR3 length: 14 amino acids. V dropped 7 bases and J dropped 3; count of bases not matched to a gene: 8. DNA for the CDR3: TGTGCCAGCATGGGGGGGTGGGGGGAAGAGACCCAGTACTTC. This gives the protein CASMGGWGEETQYF.

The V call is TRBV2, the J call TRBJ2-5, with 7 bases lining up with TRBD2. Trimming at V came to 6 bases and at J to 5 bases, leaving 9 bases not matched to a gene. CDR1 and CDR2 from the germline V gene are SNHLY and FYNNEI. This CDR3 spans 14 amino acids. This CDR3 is CASSGNGRWETQYF. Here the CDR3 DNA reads TGTGCCAGCAGCGGAAACGGGAGGTGGGAGACCCAGTACTTC.

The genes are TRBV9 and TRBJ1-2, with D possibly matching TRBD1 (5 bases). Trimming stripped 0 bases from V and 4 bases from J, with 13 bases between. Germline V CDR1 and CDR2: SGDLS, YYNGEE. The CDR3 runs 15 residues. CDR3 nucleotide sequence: TGTGCCAGCAGCGTAGGAGGGGAGGAGGGCTATGGCTACACCTTC. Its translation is CASSVGGEEGYGYTF.

This chain's CDR3 is CASSVGDQETQYF. In nucleotides, the CDR3 is TGTGCCAGCAGCGTCGGGGACCAAGAGACCCAGTACTTC. The chain links TRBV9 to TRBJ2-5, with TRBD2 as a possible D gene (5 bases). The CDR3 is 13 amino acids. CDR1 SGDLS and CDR2 YYNGEE come from the germline V gene. V was clipped by 2 bases and J by 0 bases, with 5 bases between them.

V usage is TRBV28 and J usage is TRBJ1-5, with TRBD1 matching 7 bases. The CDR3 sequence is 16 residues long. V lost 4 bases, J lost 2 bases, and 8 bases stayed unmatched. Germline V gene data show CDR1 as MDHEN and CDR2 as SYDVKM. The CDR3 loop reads CASSYRQGIRNQPQHF. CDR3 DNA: TGTGCCAGCAGTTACCGACAGGGTATACGCAATCAGCCCCAGCATTTT.

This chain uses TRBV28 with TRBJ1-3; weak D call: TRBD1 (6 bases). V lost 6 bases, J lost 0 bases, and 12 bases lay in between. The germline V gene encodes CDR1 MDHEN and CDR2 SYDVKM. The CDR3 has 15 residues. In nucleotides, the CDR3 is TGTGCCAGCAGGGAAACAGGGAACTCTGGAAACACCATATATTTT. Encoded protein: CASRETGNSGNTIYF.

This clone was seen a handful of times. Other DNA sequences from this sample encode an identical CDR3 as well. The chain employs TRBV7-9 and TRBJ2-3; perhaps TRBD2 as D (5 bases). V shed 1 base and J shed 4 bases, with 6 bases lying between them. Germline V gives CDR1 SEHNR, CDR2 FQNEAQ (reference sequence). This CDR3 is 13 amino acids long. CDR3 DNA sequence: TGTGCCAGCAGCTTAGGGGGAGCAGATACGCAGTATTTT. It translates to CASSLGGADTQYF.

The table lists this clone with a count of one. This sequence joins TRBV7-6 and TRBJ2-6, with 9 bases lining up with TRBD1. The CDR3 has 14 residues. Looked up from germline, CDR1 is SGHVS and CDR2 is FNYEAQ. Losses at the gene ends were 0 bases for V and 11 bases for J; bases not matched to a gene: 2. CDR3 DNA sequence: TGTGCCAGCAGCTTAGCGACAGGGGGTTACGTCCTGACTTTC. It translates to CASSLATGGYVLTF.

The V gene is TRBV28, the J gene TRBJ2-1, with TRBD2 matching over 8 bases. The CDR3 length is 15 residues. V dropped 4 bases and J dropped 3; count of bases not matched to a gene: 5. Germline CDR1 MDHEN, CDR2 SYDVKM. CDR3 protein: CASSSGGPDYNEQFF. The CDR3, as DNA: TGTGCCAGCAGTTCGGGGGGGCCGGACTACAATGAGCAGTTCTTC.

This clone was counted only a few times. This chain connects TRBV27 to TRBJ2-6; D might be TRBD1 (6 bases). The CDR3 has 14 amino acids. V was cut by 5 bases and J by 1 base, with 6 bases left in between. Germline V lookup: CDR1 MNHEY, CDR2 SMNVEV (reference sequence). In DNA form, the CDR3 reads TGTGCCAGCAGTAGGGGGTCTGGGGCCAACGTCCTGACTTTC. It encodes CASSRGSGANVLTF.

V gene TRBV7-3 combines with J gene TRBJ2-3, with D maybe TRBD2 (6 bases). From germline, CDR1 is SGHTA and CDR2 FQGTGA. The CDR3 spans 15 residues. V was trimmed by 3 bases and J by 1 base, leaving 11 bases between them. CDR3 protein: CASSFGGARTDTQYF. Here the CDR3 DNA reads TGTGCCAGCAGCTTCGGCGGGGCCCGCACAGATACGCAGTATTTT.

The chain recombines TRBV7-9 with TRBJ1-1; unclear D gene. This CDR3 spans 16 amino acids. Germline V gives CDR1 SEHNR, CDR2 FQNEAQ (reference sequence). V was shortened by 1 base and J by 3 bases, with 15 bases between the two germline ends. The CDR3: CASSLVRVSGDTEAFF. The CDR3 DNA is TGTGCCAGCAGCTTAGTGAGGGTGAGTGGGGACACTGAAGCTTTCTTT.

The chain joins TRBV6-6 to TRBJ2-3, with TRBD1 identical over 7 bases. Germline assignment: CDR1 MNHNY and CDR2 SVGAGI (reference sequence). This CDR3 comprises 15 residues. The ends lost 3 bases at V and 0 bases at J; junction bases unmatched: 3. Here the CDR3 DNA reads TGTGCCAGCAGTTATGACAGGGTCAGCACAGATACGCAGTATTTT. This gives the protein CASSYDRVSTDTQYF.

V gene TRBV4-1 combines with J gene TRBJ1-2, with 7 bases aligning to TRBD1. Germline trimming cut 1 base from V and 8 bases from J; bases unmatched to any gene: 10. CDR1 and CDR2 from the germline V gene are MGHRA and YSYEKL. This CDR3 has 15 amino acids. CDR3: CASSQVNRGTFGYTF. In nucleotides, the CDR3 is TGCGCCAGCAGCCAAGTCAACAGGGGAACTTTCGGCTACACCTTC.